These 27 T cell receptor beta chains share one sample of origin, sequenced in a study of T-cell reconstitution after alpha-beta-depleted transplantation in children. Unique molecular identifiers were used to barcode this TCRbeta library. From the PCR reads, TCRdb called clonotypes with MiXCR, one entry per CDR3 protein. The sample holds roughly 500,000 distinct CDR3 sequences, about 31% seen once. The source material was PBMCs from the stem cell graft donor, sampled from the stem cell graft. The receptors shown here come from a human donor who donated a stem cell graft to a child with aplastic anemia.

J is TRBJ2-3 and V is TRBV6-2 or TRBV6-3; 7 bases are a match to TRBD2. This CDR3 comprises 13 residues. The V gene end was trimmed by 6 bases and the J gene end by 3 bases; junction bases not matched to a gene: 3. CDR1 and CDR2 (germline): MNHEY, SVGEGT. CDR3 coding DNA: TGTGCCAGCAGGCTAGCGGCAACAGATACGCAGTATTTT. Protein product: CASRLAATDTQYF.

J is TRBJ2-6 and V is TRBV7-6; D perhaps matches TRBD1 (6 bases). Germline lookup yields CDR1 SGHVS and CDR2 FNYEAQ. The V end lost 10 bases, the J end lost 0 bases, and 34 bases lay between the germline ends. This CDR3 has 22 residues. The CDR3 here is CAILQAEPLPQGLPSGANVLTF. CDR3 bases: TGTGCCATTCTTCAGGCTGAACCCCTTCCACAGGGTCTACCCTCTGGGGCCAACGTCCTGACTTTC.

This clonotype was counted a few times. V is TRBV20-1 and J is TRBJ1-5; unclear D gene. Trimming took off 3 bases at V and 3 bases at J, with 12 bases between the two ends. CDR1 and CDR2 from the germline V gene are DFQATT and SNEGSKA (reference sequence). The CDR3 covers 14 residues. CDR3 amino acids: CSARDAGYNQPQHF. CDR3 bases: TGCAGTGCTAGGGATGCTGGTTACAATCAGCCCCAGCATTTT.

V usage is TRBV13 and J usage is TRBJ2-5; tentatively, D is TRBD1 (6 bases). This CDR3 has 17 residues. CDR1 and CDR2 from the germline V gene are PRHDT and FYEKMQ (reference sequence). Between the trimmed V and J ends, which lost 5 bases and 2 bases, there was a span of 21 bases. In nucleotides, the CDR3 is TGTGCCAGCAGCCCCCCGGTGTGGGACAAAGATCAAGAGACCCAGTACTTC. Protein product: CASSPPVWDKDQETQYF.

This chain uses TRBV6-5 with TRBJ2-5, with D possibly TRBD1 on 5 matching bases. The germline V gene encodes CDR1 MNHEY and CDR2 SVGAGI. The CDR3 runs 16 residues. V dropped 0 bases and J dropped 1 base, with 12 bases sitting between them. This CDR3 is CASSYSSRGSQETQYF. CDR3 nucleotides: TGTGCCAGCAGTTACTCGAGTAGGGGATCCCAAGAGACCCAGTACTTC.

This clonotype was seen repeatedly, ten times or more. The chain uses TRBV27 and TRBJ2-3; TRBD2 aligns across 7 bases. Germline lookup yields CDR1 MNHEY and CDR2 SMNVEV (reference sequence). J was trimmed by 2 bases and V by 6 bases; bases with no gene match: 8. CDR3 length equals 15 residues. CDR3 nucleotides: TGTGCCAGCAGGTCCCGGGAGGCGTACACAGATACGCAGTATTTT. Translated: CASRSREAYTDTQYF.

The V and J genes are TRBV27 and TRBJ2-5, with D unclear. The CDR3 consists of 16 residues. The V gene's germline CDR1 is MNHEY and CDR2 SMNVEV (reference sequence). V dropped 2 bases and J dropped 1 base, with 14 bases sitting between them. Here the CDR3 reads CASSLNLQWAQETQYF. CDR3 DNA sequence: TGTGCCAGCAGTTTAAATCTCCAGTGGGCCCAAGAGACCCAGTACTTC.

The chain recombines TRBV25-1 with TRBJ1-3; D remains unclear. Looked up from germline, CDR1 is MGHDK and CDR2 is SYGVNS. The CDR3 extends over 13 amino acids. Trimming took off 5 bases at V and 8 bases at J, with 13 bases between the two ends. The CDR3: CASSSDWVDTIYF. CDR3 DNA sequence: TGTGCCAGCAGTAGTGACTGGGTGGACACCATATATTTT.

V usage is TRBV5-8 and J usage is TRBJ2-7; D is unresolved. Germline CDR1 SGHTS, CDR2 YDEGEE. Trimming stripped 0 bases from V and 2 bases from J, with 9 bases between. This CDR3 region has 14 residues. Written as DNA, the CDR3 is TGTGCCAGCAGCTTGGCCGGGTTACCCTACGAGCAGTACTTC. Its protein product is CASSLAGLPYEQYF.

The gene calls are TRBV7-9 and TRBJ2-3; D is unclear. Germline CDR1 is SEHNR and CDR2 is FQNEAQ (reference sequence). V was cut by 4 bases and J by 4 bases, with 21 bases left in between. The CDR3 extends over 17 amino acids. Here the CDR3 reads CASSWSSPTMAPDTQYF. CDR3 sequence (DNA): TGTGCCAGCAGCTGGTCCTCCCCGACCATGGCGCCAGATACGCAGTATTTT.

This rearrangement joins TRBV29-1 to TRBJ1-1; possible D gene TRBD1, 5 bases. The V end lost 0 bases, the J end lost 0 bases, and 14 bases lay between the germline ends. Per germline, CDR1 SQVTM and CDR2 ANQGSEA. The CDR3 runs 16 residues. CDR3 nucleotide sequence: TGCAGCGTTGAAGATTTAGGGGAAGGAATGAACACTGAAGCTTTCTTT. This translates into CSVEDLGEGMNTEAFF.

The chain has TRBV4-3 and TRBJ1-1; perhaps TRBD1 as D (5 bases). The V gene lost 1 base and the J gene lost 10 bases, with 13 bases spanning the gap. Germline V gene lookup returns CDR1 LGHNA and CDR2 YSLEER. The CDR3 covers 13 residues. CDR3 region: CASSQGDAGAAFF. Here the CDR3 DNA reads TGCGCCAGCAGCCAAGGGGACGCCGGGGCAGCTTTCTTT.

The rearrangement joins TRBV11-1 to TRBJ1-4; TRBD1 matches at 9 bases. Germline-derived CDR1 and CDR2 are SGHAT and FQDESV (reference sequence). The V gene end was trimmed by 3 bases and the J gene end by 0 bases; junction bases not matched to a gene: 11. CDR3 length: 19 amino acids. CDR3 sequence: CASSFGSGQGPATNEKLFF. CDR3 in DNA: TGTGCCAGCAGCTTTGGCTCGGGACAGGGACCCGCAACTAATGAAAAACTGTTTTTT.

The chain links TRBV4-3 to TRBJ2-2; D uncertain. Trimming cost V 2 bases and J 2 bases, with 6 bases left between them. This CDR3 region has 14 residues. Germline assignment: CDR1 LGHNA and CDR2 YSLEER. CDR3 in amino acids: CASSQNPNTGELFF. The CDR3 nucleotides are TGCGCCAGCAGCCAAAACCCCAACACCGGGGAGCTGTTTTTT.

This clonotype was detected only a few times. The V and J genes are TRBV10-3 and TRBJ1-5, with 10 bases identical to TRBD1. V gave up 10 bases and J gave up 3 bases; unmatched junction bases: 3. The CDR3 extends over 13 amino acids. CDR1 ENHRY and CDR2 SYGVKD come from the germline V gene. CDR3 protein: CATGTGDNQPQHF. CDR3 DNA sequence: TGTGCCACCGGGACAGGGGACAATCAGCCCCAGCATTTT.

The DNA for the CDR3 is TGTGCCAGCTCTCCGAACCTTGAGACCCAGTACTTC. Amino acid sequence: CASSPNLETQYF. The rearrangement joins TRBV18 to TRBJ2-5; D gene uncertain. Germline V lookup: CDR1 KGHSH, CDR2 LQKENI. V was shortened by 6 bases and J by 5 bases, with 10 bases between the two germline ends. CDR3 size: 12 residues.

This clonotype has only a few counts. The rearrangement uses TRBV5-1 and TRBJ2-7, with 9 bases identical to TRBD1. Per the germline V gene, CDR1 is SGHRS and CDR2 is YFSETQ. The V and J ends lost 4 bases and 6 bases, in that order; junction bases with no gene match: 8. This CDR3 spans 14 amino acids. CDR3 residues: CASSGGTGNGEQYV. The CDR3 DNA is TGCGCCAGCAGCGGAGGGACAGGGAATGGCGAGCAGTACGTC.

This rearrangement joins TRBV7-2 to TRBJ2-3; perhaps TRBD2 as D (6 bases). This CDR3 has 17 residues. The germline CDR1 and CDR2 sequences are SGHTA and FQGNSA. Trimming left V 5 bases short and J 2 bases short, with 20 bases between. The DNA of the CDR3 is TGTGCCAGCAGCCTCTGTGAGGCGGGGCCGTTCACAGATACGCAGTATTTT. Translating it yields CASSLCEAGPFTDTQYF.

The genes are TRBV7-9 and TRBJ2-1, with 7 nucleotides matching TRBD2. CDR3 length: 10 residues. CDR1 and CDR2 (germline): SEHNR, FQNEAQ (reference sequence). The V gene end was trimmed by 3 bases and the J gene end by 15 bases; junction bases not matched to a gene: 2. The CDR3 DNA reads as TGTGCCAGCAGCTTTGGGGGGGGGTTCTTC. Protein sequence: CASSFGGGFF.

The J gene is TRBJ2-1, the V gene TRBV7-3; D ambiguous. In germline, CDR1 is SGHTA, CDR2 FQGTGA. This CDR3 has 15 residues. V dropped 5 bases and J dropped 0 bases, with 11 bases sitting between them. CDR3 protein: CASSPRPSSYNEQFF. The CDR3, as DNA: TGTGCCAGCAGCCCCAGGCCGAGCTCCTACAATGAGCAGTTCTTC.

The gene calls are TRBV6-1 and TRBJ1-6, with 7 nucleotides matching TRBD1. CDR1 is MNHNS, CDR2 SASEGT, per germline. The CDR3 is 16 amino acids. J lost 13 bases, V lost 6 bases, and 18 bases had no gene match. CDR3 nucleotide sequence: TGTGCCAGCAGCCGAGATTCGACAGGGATCTTCGGTCCCCTCCACTTT. Protein: CASSRDSTGIFGPLHF.

A few counts support this clonotype. V gene TRBV20-1 combines with J gene TRBJ2-1, with D perhaps matching TRBD1 (6 bases). CDR3 length: 15 residues. The V end lost 6 bases, the J end lost 5 bases, and 20 bases lay between the germline ends. Germline V gives CDR1 DFQATT, CDR2 SNEGSKA (reference sequence). The CDR3 DNA reads as TGCAGTGCGGGAAGCGGAGCAGGGGTGGACAATGAGCAGTTCTTC. As protein: CSAGSGAGVDNEQFF.

This CDR3 reads CASSQGWFPPNTEAFF. CDR3 nucleotide sequence: TGTGCCAGCAGCCAAGGATGGTTCCCCCCGAACACTGAAGCTTTCTTT. The chain combines TRBV14 with TRBJ1-1, with unresolved D. Germline-derived CDR1 and CDR2 are SGHDN and FVKESK. V was trimmed by 1 base and J by 1 base, leaving 13 bases between them. The CDR3 is made up of 16 amino acids.

V and J are TRBV20-1 and TRBJ2-7, with D possibly TRBD2 on 6 matching bases. Germline CDR1 is DFQATT and CDR2 is SNEGSKA (reference sequence). This CDR3 has 13 amino acids. V was clipped by 3 bases and J by 3 bases, with 12 bases between them. This chain's CDR3 is CSASAGRLYEQYF. In nucleotides, the CDR3 is TGCAGTGCTAGCGCGGGGAGACTCTACGAGCAGTACTTC.

The V and J genes are TRBV4-1 and TRBJ2-1; the match to TRBD2 covers 8 bases. The junction had 2 bases not matched to a gene; V was cut back by 0 bases and J by 1 base. The CDR3 is made up of 16 amino acids. Germline values: CDR1 MGHRA, CDR2 YSYEKL. In DNA, the CDR3 is TGCGCCAGCAGCCAAGATACTAGCGGATCCTACAATGAGCAGTTCTTC. Protein sequence: CASSQDTSGSYNEQFF.

This chain connects TRBV20-1 to TRBJ1-3; D call uncertain. Trimming cost V 0 bases and J 0 bases, with 9 bases left between them. The CDR3 has 15 residues. Germline V gene lookup returns CDR1 DFQATT and CDR2 SNEGSKA (reference sequence). CDR3 bases: TGCAGTGCTAGAGATGGCAGCTCCTCTGGAAACACCATATATTTT. Translating gives CSARDGSSSGNTIYF.

The V and J genes are TRBV6-1 and TRBJ2-7; maybe TRBD2 (6 bases). The CDR3 runs 16 residues. V lost 1 base and J lost 1, with 14 bases in between. From germline, CDR1 is MNHNS and CDR2 SASEGT. Here the CDR3 reads CASSEVPGRGSYEQYV. The CDR3 DNA follows: TGTGCCAGCAGTGAAGTCCCCGGGAGAGGGTCCTACGAGCAGTACGTC.